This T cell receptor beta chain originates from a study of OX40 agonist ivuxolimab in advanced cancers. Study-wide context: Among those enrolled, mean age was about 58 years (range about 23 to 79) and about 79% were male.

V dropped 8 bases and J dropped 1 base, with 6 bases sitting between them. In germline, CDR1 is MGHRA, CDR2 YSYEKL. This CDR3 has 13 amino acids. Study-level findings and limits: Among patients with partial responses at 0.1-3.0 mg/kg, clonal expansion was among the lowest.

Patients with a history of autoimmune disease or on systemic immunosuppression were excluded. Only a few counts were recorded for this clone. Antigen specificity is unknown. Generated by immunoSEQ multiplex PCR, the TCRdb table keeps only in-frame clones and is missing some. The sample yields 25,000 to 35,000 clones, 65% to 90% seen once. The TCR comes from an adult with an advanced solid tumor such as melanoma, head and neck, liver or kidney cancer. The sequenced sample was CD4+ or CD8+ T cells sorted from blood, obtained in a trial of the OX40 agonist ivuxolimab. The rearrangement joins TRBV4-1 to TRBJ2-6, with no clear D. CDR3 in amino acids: CASRGSGANVLTF. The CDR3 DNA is TGCGCCAGCCGTGGGTCTGGGGCCAACGTCCTGACTTTC.